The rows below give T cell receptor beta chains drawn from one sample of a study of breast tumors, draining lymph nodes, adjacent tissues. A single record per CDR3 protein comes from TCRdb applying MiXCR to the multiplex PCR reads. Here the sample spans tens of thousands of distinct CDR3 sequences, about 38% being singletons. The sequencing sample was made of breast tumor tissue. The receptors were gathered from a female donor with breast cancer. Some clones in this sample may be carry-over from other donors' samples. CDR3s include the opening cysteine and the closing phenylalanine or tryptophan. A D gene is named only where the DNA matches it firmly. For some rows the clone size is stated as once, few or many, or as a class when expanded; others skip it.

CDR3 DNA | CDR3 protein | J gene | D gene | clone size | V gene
TGTGCCAGCAGCTCCCTAGCGGGAAGCACAGATACGCAGTATTTT | CASSSLAGSTDTQYF | TRBJ2-3 | TRBD2 | - | TRBV11-2
TGTGCCAGCAGGACAGGTACAAATCAGCAGCACTTC | CASRTGTNQQHF | TRBJ2-7 | - | - | TRBV2
TGTGCCAGCAGCGTCCAGGGTGGGGCTGAGAAACTGTTTTTT | CASSVQGGAEKLFF | TRBJ1-4 | - | - | TRBV9
TGTGCCAGCAGCCCGCGGGAGATCCCCTCATACAATGAGCAGTTCTTC | CASSPREIPSYNEQFF | TRBJ2-1 | TRBD2 | - | TRBV7-9
TGCGCCAGCAGCTTGGGGACAGCCGGCTACGGCTACACCTTC | CASSLGTAGYGYTF | TRBJ1-2 | - | - | TRBV5-1
TGTGCCAGCAGCTTGCAGAGTTCGGTCTCTGGGGCCAACGTCCTGACCTTC | CASSLQSSVSGANVLTF | TRBJ2-6 | - | - | TRBV7-2
TGTGCCAGCAGCTTACGTGGGGGACCACCCCTCCACCTCTTT | CASSLRGGPPLHLF | TRBJ1-6 | - | - | TRBV7-3
TGTGCCAGCTCACCAGGGCGAGCGGTTCAAGAGACCCAGTACTTC | CASSPGRAVQETQYF | TRBJ2-5 | - | many | TRBV18
TGTGCCAGCAGCTCGAAGACTAGCGGGAGTGGTTTGGATACGCAGTATTTT | CASSSKTSGSGLDTQYF | TRBJ2-3 | TRBD2 | - | TRBV7-1
TGTGCCAGCACCGCCCTTCCGATTTCCTACCTAGGGGGTTCGGATGAGCAGTTCTTC | CASTALPISYLGGSDEQFF | TRBJ2-1 | - | - | TRBV12-3/TRBV12-4
TGTGCCAGCACAGGGTGGTACGAGCAGTACTTC | CASTGWYEQYF | TRBJ2-7 | - | many | TRBV2
TGTGCCACCAGTGATTATAGCGGGACCCTCCCAGATACGCAGTATTTT | CATSDYSGTLPDTQYF | TRBJ2-3 | TRBD2 | - | TRBV24-1
TGTGCCAGCAGCGTTATGACAGATACGCAGTATTTT | CASSVMTDTQYF | TRBJ2-3 | - | - | TRBV9
TGTGCCAGCAGCGACAGAAGGGATTCCTATGGCTACACCTTC | CASSDRRDSYGYTF | TRBJ1-2 | - | many | TRBV2
TGTGCCAGCAGCTTAACTGGTGGGCGGGAGGAGACCCAGTACTTC | CASSLTGGREETQYF | TRBJ2-5 | TRBD2 | large | TRBV7-3
TGTGCCAGCAGTCGGGCGACTAGCCAGCAGTTCTTC | CASSRATSQQFF | TRBJ2-1 | TRBD2 | many | TRBV2
TGTGCCAGTAGTACCAGGACTAGCGGGCTGAACTACGAGCAGTACTTC | CASSTRTSGLNYEQYF | TRBJ2-7 | TRBD2 | many | TRBV19
TGCAGTGCTAGGGCCCAGACTAGCGGGAGTACAGATACGCAGTATTTT | CSARAQTSGSTDTQYF | TRBJ2-3 | TRBD2 | once | TRBV20-1
TGCGCCAGCAGCCAACTAGCGGGGGGAACCACAGATACGCAGTATTTT | CASSQLAGGTTDTQYF | TRBJ2-3 | TRBD2 | - | TRBV4-1
TGTGCCACCAGTGTAACGAAGACAGGGGTTAACTATGGCTACACCTTC | CATSVTKTGVNYGYTF | TRBJ1-2 | TRBD1 | - | TRBV24-1
TGTGCCAGCAGCTTGGAGACAGGGGCCACCTATGGCTACACCTTC | CASSLETGATYGYTF | TRBJ1-2 | TRBD1 | - | TRBV5-8
TGTGCCATCAGTGAGTCGGCAGGGGCGAATGGAAACACCATATATTTT | CAISESAGANGNTIYF | TRBJ1-3 | - | many | TRBV10-3
TGCAGTGCTCTTAGTGGGCCTGAGCAGTCCTTC | CSALSGPEQSF | TRBJ2-1 | - | many | TRBV20-1
TGCGCCAGCAGCTTGGGGGGGCAGCGCGAGCAGTACTTC | CASSLGGQREQYF | TRBJ2-7 | - | many | TRBV5-1
TGCGCCAGCAGCTTGGGACACCGGGATACCACCTACGAGCAGTACTTC | CASSLGHRDTTYEQYF | TRBJ2-7 | - | many | TRBV5-1
TGCAGTGCACCCCTAACTAGCGGGGGGCTTGGGAATGAGCAGTTCTTC | CSAPLTSGGLGNEQFF | TRBJ2-1 | TRBD2 | - | TRBV20-1
TGTGCCAGCAGTTTAGCCAGGGGGTTCAGCAATCAGCCCCAGCATTTT | CASSLARGFSNQPQHF | TRBJ1-5 | TRBD1 | - | TRBV12-3/TRBV12-4
TGTGCCAGCAGCTTTGACATTGGTCTGACCGGAAACACCATATATTTT | CASSFDIGLTGNTIYF | TRBJ1-3 | - | many | TRBV7-2
TGTGCCAGCAGCTTAGCAGGGACAGGCTCCTACGAGCAGTACTTC | CASSLAGTGSYEQYF | TRBJ2-7 | TRBD1 | - | TRBV7-9
TGTGCCAGCAGCTTCAGTCCCAGCGAGCAGTACTTC | CASSFSPSEQYF | TRBJ2-7 | - | many | TRBV7-8
TGTGCCAGCAGCTTGACTAGCGGGCGAACCAATGAGCAGTTCTTC | CASSLTSGRTNEQFF | TRBJ2-1 | TRBD2 | - | TRBV12-3/TRBV12-4
TGTGCCAGCAGCCAACTGAACCAGCCCCAGCATTTT | CASSQLNQPQHF | TRBJ1-5 | - | - | TRBV3-1
TGTGCCACCAGTGATTGGATGGGGCCCCAGCATTTT | CATSDWMGPQHF | TRBJ1-5 | - | - | TRBV24-1
TGTGCCAGCTCACCGACTGTCATCTACGAGCAGTACTTC | CASSPTVIYEQYF | TRBJ2-7 | - | - | TRBV18
TGTGCCAGCAGCCACGGGTCAGGGAAAAATTCACCCCTCCACTTT | CASSHGSGKNSPLHF | TRBJ1-6 | - | - | TRBV11-2
TGCAGTGCTAGATCGGGGGACGCTTATGGCTACACCTTC | CSARSGDAYGYTF | TRBJ1-2 | - | many | TRBV20-1
TGTGCCAGTAGTATTACGGCAGGGGCCGAACTTGGAAACACCATATATTTT | CASSITAGAELGNTIYF | TRBJ1-3 | - | - | TRBV19
TGTGCCAGCAGCTCCGGGAATTCACCCCTCCACTTT | CASSSGNSPLHF | TRBJ1-6 | - | many | TRBV13
TGCGCCAGCAGCACCTCCGGGACAGGGGGTGAAAAACTGTTTTTT | CASSTSGTGGEKLFF | TRBJ1-4 | TRBD1 | - | TRBV5-1
TGTGCCAGCCTACCCTCCGAGGGATACAATGAGCAGTTCTTC | CASLPSEGYNEQFF | TRBJ2-1 | - | once | TRBV25-1
TGCGCCAGCAGCTTCCGCTACAGCTCCTACGAGCAGTACTTC | CASSFRYSSYEQYF | TRBJ2-7 | - | many | TRBV4-1
TGTGCCTGGAGTGTACAGGGAATCGGCCCCTGGAGGGGGTATGGCTACACCTTC | CAWSVQGIGPWRGYGYTF | TRBJ1-2 | - | many | TRBV30
TGTGCCAGCAGTGAAAGGGGCACAGATACGCAGTATTTT | CASSERGTDTQYF | TRBJ2-3 | - | - | TRBV6-6
TGCAGTGCTAGCCCGCCCTTGCAGGTCCCCTATGGCTACACCTTC | CSASPPLQVPYGYTF | TRBJ1-2 | - | many | TRBV20-1
TGCGCCGGCAGCCCAGGGTTACGGGAGACCCAGTACTTC | CAGSPGLRETQYF | TRBJ2-5 | - | - | TRBV6-5
TGTGCCAGCAGTAGGACAAGGAACACCGGGGAGCTGTTTTTT | CASSRTRNTGELFF | TRBJ2-2 | - | many | TRBV7-8
TGTGCCAGCAGCCCACGAGCGGGAGGGGAGACCGGGGAGCTGTTTTTT | CASSPRAGGETGELFF | TRBJ2-2 | TRBD2 | - | TRBV11-2
TGCAGTGCTAGCGGCAATCGCGCCGATAATTCGCCCCTCCACTTT | CSASGNRADNSPLHF | TRBJ1-6 | - | few | TRBV20-1
TGTGCCAGCAGTTCGATACAGGGTGTCCATGGCTACACCTTC | CASSSIQGVHGYTF | TRBJ1-2 | - | - | TRBV12-3/TRBV12-4
TGTGCCAGCAGTTACTCGGAGGGTGTGGTCACCGGGGAGCTGTTTTTT | CASSYSEGVVTGELFF | TRBJ2-2 | - | many | TRBV6-5
TGTGCCACCAGCAGAGGGCCCCGGGATACGCAGTATTTT | CATSRGPRDTQYF | TRBJ2-3 | - | - | TRBV15
TGCGCCAGCAGTGAGTCGAGGGGGGGAGAGGGTGGCAATCAGCCCCAGCATTTT | CASSESRGGEGGNQPQHF | TRBJ1-5 | - | - | TRBV10-2
TGTGCCAGCAGTTTTGGGGGGGTTTCGCAGCCCCAGCATTTT | CASSFGGVSQPQHF | TRBJ1-5 | - | - | TRBV12-3/TRBV12-4
TGCAGTGCTAGCGATTCCGGACTAGCGGGTGATCTCCACTACTCCTCCGGGGAGCTGTTTTTT | CSASDSGLAGDLHYSSGELFF | TRBJ2-2 | TRBD2 | - | TRBV20-1
TGTGCCAGCAGCTTAAGGTCGGGAGATGAGCAGTTCTTC | CASSLRSGDEQFF | TRBJ2-1 | - | - | TRBV7-2